The rows below give T cell receptor beta chains drawn from one sample of a study of blood T cell repertoires in COVID-19. TCRdb's copy holds only in-frame clones and misses some; the assay was immunoSEQ multiplex PCR. The table shows around 30,000 clones, with about 91% occurring only once. Sequencing was carried out using peripheral blood. Receptors originate from a human donor in a cohort sampled during active COVID-19. Each CDR3 is given with its conserved first and last residue. The D gene is left open where the match is weak. Size is omitted from some rows. Given values are once, few, many or a class for expanded clones.

len	d_gene	abundance	j_gene	v_gene	CDR3aa	CDR3nt
12	NA	NA	TRBJ1-4	TRBV12-3/TRBV12-4	CASRTGNEKLFF	TGTGCCAGCAGAACGGGTAATGAAAAACTGTTTTTT
11	NA	NA	TRBJ1-2	TRBV20-1	CSAMDSYGYTF	TGCAGTGCTATGGACAGCTATGGCTACACCTTC
12	NA	NA	TRBJ1-2	TRBV2	CASSGQDYGYTF	TGTGCCAGCAGTGGACAGGACTATGGCTACACCTTC
14	NA	NA	TRBJ1-5	TRBV14	CASSQRGFGQPQHF	TGTGCCAGCAGCCAAAGGGGCTTCGGTCAGCCCCAGCATTTT
13	NA	once	TRBJ2-2	TRBV3-1/TRBV3-2	CASSQGGAGELFF	TGTGCCAGCAGCCAAGGAGGCGCCGGGGAGCTGTTTTTT
15	NA	NA	TRBJ2-1	TRBV11-3	CASSLDPAGYNEQFF	TGTGCCAGCAGCTTAGATCCGGCGGGGTACAATGAGCAGTTCTTC
16	NA	NA	TRBJ1-5	TRBV19	CASSERQLYSNQPQHF	TGTGCCAGTAGTGAGCGACAGCTTTATAGCAATCAGCCCCAGCATTTT
14	TRBD1	NA	TRBJ1-2	TRBV5-1	CASSPRTGVGGYTF	TGCGCCAGCAGCCCTCGGACAGGGGTAGGAGGCTACACCTTC
20	NA	NA	TRBJ1-4	TRBV21-1	CASSKIFFSEGFGTNEKLFF	TGTGCCAGCAGCAAGATTTTTTTTTCCGAGGGTTTCGGAACTAATGAAAAACTGTTTTTT
17	NA	NA	TRBJ2-1	TRBV21-1	CASSKVSGTGGLGEQFF	TGTGCCAGCAGCAAAGTCTCCGGGACAGGGGGATTAGGTGAGCAGTTCTTC
12	NA	once	TRBJ2-5	TRBV2	CASSSTQETQYF	TGTGCCAGCAGTAGTACTCAAGAGACCCAGTACTTC
16	TRBD2	NA	TRBJ2-1	TRBV3-1/TRBV3-2	CASSQGLAGVHNEQFF	TGTGCCAGCAGCCAAGGACTAGCGGGAGTACACAATGAGCAGTTCTTC
15	NA	NA	TRBJ1-2	TRBV9	CASSVDPRQASGYTF	TGTGCCAGCAGCGTAGACCCCCGCCAGGCAAGTGGCTACACCTTC